This section outlines one T cell receptor beta chain sequence together with its context. With autoimmune disease history or systemic immunosuppression, patients were excluded. Repertoires were generated with immunoSEQ multiplex PCR, while TCRdb's copy carries only in-frame clones and drops some. The data contain about 64,000 clones, approximately 78% of them singletons. Trimming shortened V by 2 bases and J by 6 bases, and 17 bases separated the two germline ends. The CDR3 length is 16 residues. CDR1 is MDHEN and CDR2 is SYDVKM in the germline V gene. This entry belongs to a study of OX40 agonist ivuxolimab in advanced cancers.

This TCR was sampled from an adult with an advanced solid tumor such as melanoma, head and neck, liver or kidney cancer. The gene calls are TRBV28 and TRBJ2-1; D perhaps matches TRBD1 (8 bases). The source material was CD4+ or CD8+ T cells sorted from blood, sampled in a trial of the OX40 agonist ivuxolimab. The CDR3 here is CASSLGGGQVSNEQFF. CDR3 nucleotide sequence: TGTGCCAGCAGTTTAGGCGGGGGACAGGTATCCAATGAGCAGTTCTTC.